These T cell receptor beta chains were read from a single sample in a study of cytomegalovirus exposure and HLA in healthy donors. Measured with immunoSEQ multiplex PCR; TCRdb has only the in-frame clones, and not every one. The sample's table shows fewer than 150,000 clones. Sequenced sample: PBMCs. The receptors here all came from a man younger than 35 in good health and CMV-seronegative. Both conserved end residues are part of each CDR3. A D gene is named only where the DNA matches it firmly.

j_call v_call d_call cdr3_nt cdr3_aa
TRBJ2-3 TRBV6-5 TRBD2 TGTGCCAGCAGTTACGGGGGGGTGGGGCAGTATTTT CASSYGGVGQYF
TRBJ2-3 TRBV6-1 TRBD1 TGTGCCAGCAGTGAAGTCAACAGGGGGCAGGATACGCAGTATTTT CASSEVNRGQDTQYF
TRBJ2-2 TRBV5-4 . TGTGCCAGCAGCCCGAGAGAATTCGCCGGGGAGCTGTTTTTT CASSPREFAGELFF
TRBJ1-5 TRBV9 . TGTGCCAGCAGCGGCCCGGAGGTTCATCAGCCCCAGCATTTT CASSGPEVHQPQHF
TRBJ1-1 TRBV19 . TGTGCCAGCGGCCGGGGAAATCGAGGTACTGAAGCTTTCTTT CASGRGNRGTEAFF
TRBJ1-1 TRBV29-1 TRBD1 TGCAGCGCAGCCGGACAGGGGGTAGCTGAAGCTTTCTTT CSAAGQGVAEAFF
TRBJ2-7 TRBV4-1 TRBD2 TGCGCCAGCAGCCAAGCTAGCGGCTCTTCCTACGGGCAGTACTTC CASSQASGSSYGQYF
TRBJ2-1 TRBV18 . TGTGCCAGCTCACCAAGGTCCGGGGATGAGCAGTTCTTC CASSPRSGDEQFF
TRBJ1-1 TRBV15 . TGTGCCACCAGCAGAGAGCAGACAATGAACACTGAAGCTTTCTTT CATSREQTMNTEAFF
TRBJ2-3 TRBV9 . TGTGCCAGCAGCTCTAGAGGGAAAGGAGCAGATACGCAGTATTTT CASSSRGKGADTQYF
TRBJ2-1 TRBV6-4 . TGTGCCAGCAGTCCCGGGGGAACCTCAGTCGATGAGCAGTTCTTC CASSPGGTSVDEQFF
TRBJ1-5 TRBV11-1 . TGTGCCAGCCCCGGGGGATTCAATCAGCCCCAGCATTTT CASPGGFNQPQHF
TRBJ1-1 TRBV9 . TGTGCCAGCAGCTTCGACACTGAAGCTTTCTTT CASSFDTEAFF
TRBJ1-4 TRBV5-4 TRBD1 TGTGCCAGCAGTCGACAGGGGGCAGTAGAAAAACTGTTTTTT CASSRQGAVEKLFF
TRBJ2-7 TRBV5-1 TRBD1 TGCGCCAGCAGCTCACCCGGGACAGGGGGATACGAGCAGTACTTC CASSSPGTGGYEQYF
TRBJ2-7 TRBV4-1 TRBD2 TGCGCCAGCAGCCAAGCTAGCGGGGGGATGTACGAGCAGTACTTC CASSQASGGMYEQYF
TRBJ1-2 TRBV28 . TGTGCCAGCAGTTTACCGAAAGGGGCGAGCGGCTACACCTTC CASSLPKGASGYTF
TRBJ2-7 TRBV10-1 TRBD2 TGCGCCAGCAGTGACCTCGCCGGGACTAGACGAATCTCGCAGTACTTC CASSDLAGTRRISQYF
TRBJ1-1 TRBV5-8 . TGTGCCAGCAGCTTGGATCCGGACAGCGAAGCTTTCTTT CASSLDPDSEAFF
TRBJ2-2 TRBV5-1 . TGCGCCAGCAGCTTCGGACTAACCGGGGAGCTGTTTTTT CASSFGLTGELFF
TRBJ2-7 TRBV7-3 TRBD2 TGTGCCAGCAGCTCCGGGGGGTTAGACGAGCAGTACTTC CASSSGGLDEQYF
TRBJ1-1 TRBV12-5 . TGTGCTAGTGCCCGGGGGGTTGGACAGCTGAACACTGAAGCTTTCTTT CASARGVGQLNTEAFF
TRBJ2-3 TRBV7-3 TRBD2 TGTGCCAGCAGCTTACTGCGGGGGGGTTCAGATACGCAGTATTTT CASSLLRGGSDTQYF
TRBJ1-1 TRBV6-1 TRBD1 TGTGCCAGCAGACCCGGGACAGCCTTCTATGAAGCTTTCTTT CASRPGTAFYEAFF
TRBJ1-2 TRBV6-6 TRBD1 TGTGCCAGCAGCTCGACAGGGGGCGTAGACGGCTACACCTTC CASSSTGGVDGYTF
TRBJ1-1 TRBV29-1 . TGCAGTTCAGGGTGGGGGGGCACTGAAGCTTTCTTT CSSGWGGTEAFF
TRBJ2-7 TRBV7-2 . TGTGCCAGCAGCTTAAGGGTCTCCGGGACAAATCTCGGAGAGCAGTACTTC CASSLRVSGTNLGEQYF
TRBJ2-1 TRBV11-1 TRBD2 TGTGCCAGCAGCTTACGTTCGGCGGGGGGAGGAAATGAGCAGTTCTTC CASSLRSAGGGNEQFF
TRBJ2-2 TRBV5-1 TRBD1 TGCGCCAGCAGCTTGGCCACGGGGACAGGGTACACCGGGGAGCTGTTTTTT CASSLATGTGYTGELFF
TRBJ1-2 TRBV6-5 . TGTGCCAGCACCCAAGGCGGGGGAGGAGGCTACACCTTC CASTQGGGGGYTF
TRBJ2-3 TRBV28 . TGTGCCAGCAGTGACAGGTCCACAGATACGCAGTATTTT CASSDRSTDTQYF
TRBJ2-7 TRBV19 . TGTGCCAGTAGTTCTACTTCCTACGAGCAGTACTTC CASSSTSYEQYF
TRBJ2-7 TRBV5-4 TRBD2 TGTGCCAGCAGCCCTAGCGGAAGCTCCTACGAGCAGTACTTC CASSPSGSSYEQYF
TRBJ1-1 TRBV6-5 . TGTGCCAGCAGGACAGGCAGGCATGAAGCTTTCTTT CASRTGRHEAFF
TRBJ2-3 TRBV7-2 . TGTGCCAGCAGCTTACTGCGCGCAGATACGCAGTATTTT CASSLLRADTQYF
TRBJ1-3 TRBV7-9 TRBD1 TGTGCCAGCAGCTTAGCGGGAACAGGGGGAATTGGAAACACCATATATTTT CASSLAGTGGIGNTIYF
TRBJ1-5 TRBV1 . TGCACCAGCAGGAGGTTACTGGGTCTCCCTTTCGAGATGAAGCATTTT CTSRRLLGLPFEMKHF
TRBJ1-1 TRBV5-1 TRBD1 TGCGCCAGCAGCTTGAGACTGCTGGGACAGGGGGACACTGAAGCTTTCTTT CASSLRLLGQGDTEAFF
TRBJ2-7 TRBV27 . TGTGCCAGCAGCTCCCACTCTTACGAGCAGTACTTC CASSSHSYEQYF
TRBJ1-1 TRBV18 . TGTGCCAGCTCACACTCGGACAGCAGGAACACTGAAGCTTTCTTT CASSHSDSRNTEAFF